What follows is one T cell receptor (beta chain) and its context. As yet, its antigen is unknown. Per germline, CDR1 MNHEY and CDR2 SVGEGT. The CDR3 is 15 residues long. V shed 2 bases, J shed 0 bases, and the junction held 3 bases outside the gene matches. These data belong to a study of T-cell memory formation after mild COVID-19. Looking at the study overall: TCR clusters largely stayed donor specific.

TCRdb ran MiXCR on the 5' RACE reads and lists one entry per CDR3 protein. Here the sample spans 350,000 to 500,000 distinct CDR3 sequences, 15% to 25% being singletons. Study-level findings and limits: Confirmation of SARS-CoV-2 specificity was lacking for second-wave clones peaking day 37. Researchers report contracting CD4+ clones mostly in CM and EM, with CD8+ clones in EMRA.

Material for sequencing was PBMCs or a T cell subset sorted from them (not recorded which). The origin of this receptor is an adult woman who had mild COVID-19 (a few samples of this study predate the infection). Cell type and time point are not known. J is TRBJ2-7 and V is TRBV6-2 or TRBV6-3; 8 bases are shared with TRBD2. The CDR3 protein is CASSYEGLDSYEQYF. The CDR3 DNA sequence: TGTGCCAGCAGTTACGAGGGACTAGACTCCTACGAGCAGTACTTC.